The next 7 T cell receptor beta chains were all read from a single sample in a study of CD8 T cells in Susac syndrome. Random hexamers were used to reverse transcribe an amount of about 0.5 to 1 ug RNA. Using its own MiXCR run on the immunoSEQ multiplex PCR reads, TCRdb lists one record per CDR3 protein. The table shows more than 85,000 distinct CDR3 sequences, with 90% to 98% occurring only once. Sequences were obtained from CD4+ T cells from PBMCs. These receptors originate from a human donor in good health.

The V and J genes are TRBV20-1 and TRBJ1-6; D is ambiguous. Trimming shortened V by 0 bases and J by 10 bases, and 4 bases separated the two germline ends. Germline values: CDR1 DFQATT, CDR2 SNEGSKA (reference sequence). There are 11 residues in the CDR3. DNA for the CDR3: TGCAGTGCTAGAGAGGGGTCACCCCTCCACTTT. Amino acids: CSAREGSPLHF.

This clonotype was recorded once. The chain carries TRBV6-2 or TRBV6-3 and TRBJ2-1; D is tentatively TRBD1 or TRBD2 (5 bases each). The CDR3 covers 13 residues. Germline assignment: CDR1 MNHEY and CDR2 SVGEGT. Trimming took 5 bases from V and 8 from J, leaving 13 bases between them. The CDR3 spells CASSPLRGHEQFF. CDR3 bases: TGTGCCAGCAGTCCTCTCCGGGGCCATGAGCAGTTCTTC.

The rearrangement joins TRBV30 to TRBJ2-7; D is ambiguous. The CDR3 sequence is 13 residues long. The germline V gene has CDR1 GTSNPN and CDR2 SVGIG (reference sequence). The V and J ends lost 0 bases and 4 bases respectively, with 10 bases between them. CDR3 coding DNA: TGTGCCTGGAGTGTAGGGCAAACGTACGAGCAGTACTTC. Protein product: CAWSVGQTYEQYF.

The genes are TRBV10-3 and TRBJ2-7; 11 bases agree with TRBD1. The V gene end was trimmed by 0 bases and the J gene end by 5 bases; junction bases not matched to a gene: 9. The CDR3 is 17 amino acids. Per germline, CDR1 ENHRY and CDR2 SYGVKD. DNA of the CDR3: TGTGCCATCAGTGAGTCGAGGCCGGGACAGGGGGTCCACGAGCAGTACTTC. It is translated as CAISESRPGQGVHEQYF.

The chain has TRBV29-1 and TRBJ1-1; perhaps TRBD1 as D (6 bases). The CDR3 has 15 amino acids. V lost 4 bases and J lost 3, with 18 bases in between. CDR1 and CDR2 from the germline V gene are SQVTM and ANQGSEA. Here the CDR3 reads CSVGFRRGRDTEAFF. For the CDR3, the DNA is TGCAGCGTTGGTTTTCGCAGGGGACGGGACACTGAAGCTTTCTTT.

The chain joins TRBV6-1 to TRBJ1-3; TRBD1 aligns across 10 bases. V trimming: 5 bases; J trimming: 0 bases; junction bases outside the gene matches: 10. The CDR3 spans 18 residues. The germline CDR1 and CDR2 sequences are MNHNS and SASEGT. The CDR3 nucleotides read TGTGCCAGCAGTAGCACCGGACAGGGGGGCAGCTCTGGAAACACCATATATTTT. Translation: CASSSTGQGGSSGNTIYF.

This clonotype was recorded once. The CDR3 coding sequence is TGCAGTGCTAGAGGCCAGGTGCAGCCCCAGCATTTT. It translates to CSARGQVQPQHF. The chain employs TRBV20-1 and TRBJ1-5; D call uncertain. From germline, CDR1 is DFQATT and CDR2 SNEGSKA (reference sequence). V was clipped by 1 base and J by 7 bases, with 8 bases between them. The CDR3 spans 12 residues.